The rows below give T cell receptor beta chains drawn from one sample of a study of cytomegalovirus exposure and HLA in healthy donors. The data were produced by immunoSEQ multiplex PCR, yet TCRdb's version contains in-frame clones alone and is incomplete. The sample consists of some 130,000 clones, 76% of them appearing once. The sample was PBMCs. These receptors were obtained from a man aged 40-49 years in good health and CMV-seronegative. The CDR3 runs from the conserved cysteine through the conserved F or W. The D gene is left open where the match is weak. Size is omitted from some rows. Given values are once, few, many or a class for expanded clones.

>TRBJ1-3|.|TRBV4-2|.
TGTGCCAGCAGCCAAGACCCGGACACGTCTGGAAACACCATATATTTT
CASSQDPDTSGNTIYF
>TRBJ1-5|.|TRBV28|.
TGTGCCAGCACCATCCGCCATGGGGCAGAACGAAATCAGCCCCAGCATTTT
CASTIRHGAERNQPQHF
>TRBJ1-1|.|TRBV18|TRBD1
TGTGCCAGCTCACCACAGGACAGGGGCCCTGAAGCTTTCTTT
CASSPQDRGPEAFF
>TRBJ2-5|.|TRBV9|.
TGTGCCAGCAGCGTAGGGTCGACTACCGGGGGGACCCAGTACTTC
CASSVGSTTGGTQYF
>TRBJ1-2|.|TRBV19|TRBD1
TGTGCCAGTAGTATGGAGGACAGGTTCTATGGCTACACCTTC
CASSMEDRFYGYTF
>TRBJ1-1|.|TRBV27|.
TGTGCCAGCAGTTTGCCGGGCACTGAAGCTTTCTTT
CASSLPGTEAFF
>TRBJ2-1|.|TRBV7-2|.
TGTGCCAGCAGCCCCCCTTACGGTGTCGACAATGAGCAGTTCTTC
CASSPPYGVDNEQFF
>TRBJ1-5|.|TRBV7-2|.
TGTGCCAGCAGCTCACAACAGGGCTACAATCAGCCCCAGCATTTT
CASSSQQGYNQPQHF
>TRBJ2-7|few|TRBV27|TRBD1
TGTGCCAGCAGTTTGCAGGGGGAATACGAGCAGTACTTC
CASSLQGEYEQYF
>TRBJ1-2|.|TRBV6-1|.
TGTGCCAGCAGTGTACAGGAGAGCTATGGCTACACCTTC
CASSVQESYGYTF
>TRBJ2-7|once|TRBV7-9|.
TGTGCCAGCAGCTTAGTTAGGACTGGCTCCTACGAGCAGTACTTC
CASSLVRTGSYEQYF
>TRBJ2-1|.|TRBV4-1|.
TGCGCCAGCAGCCAGACCGGGACAACTGGGTATGAGCAGTTCTTC
CASSQTGTTGYEQFF
>TRBJ1-1|.|TRBV7-9|.
TGTGCCAGCAGCTTAGGTCTGGGGGCACGCACTGAAGCTTTCTTT
CASSLGLGARTEAFF
>TRBJ2-3|.|TRBV6-5|.
TGTGCCAGCAGCTACAAGGGGACGCAGTATTTT
CASSYKGTQYF
>TRBJ2-7|.|TRBV13|TRBD1
TGTGCCAGCAGCTTGGGACAGGGGGCCTACGAGCAGTACTTC
CASSLGQGAYEQYF
>TRBJ1-4|.|TRBV5-1|.
TGCGCCAGCAGCGATACACAGGGCGCTAATGAAAAACTGTTTTTT
CASSDTQGANEKLFF
>TRBJ1-2|.|TRBV2|TRBD1
TGTGCCAGCTTATGGACAGGGGGTTATGGCTACACCTTC
CASLWTGGYGYTF
>TRBJ2-5|.|TRBV6-5|TRBD1
TGTGCCAGCAGTTACGGGACAGGGGAAGAAGAGACCCAGTACTTC
CASSYGTGEEETQYF
>TRBJ2-2|once|TRBV7-3|.
TGTGCCAGCAGCTTAGTTGGGGCCCCCGGGGAGCTGTTTTTT
CASSLVGAPGELFF
>TRBJ1-6|.|TRBV5-1|TRBD1
TGCGCCAGCAGAGGTACGGGACAGACGTATTCACCCCTCCACTTT
CASRGTGQTYSPLHF
>TRBJ2-2|.|TRBV5-1|TRBD2
TGCGCCAGCAGCTTGGTCGCGGGAGTCACCGGGGAGCTGTTTTTT
CASSLVAGVTGELFF
>TRBJ1-2|.|TRBV19|TRBD1
TGTGCCAGTAGTCCACCCTACTGGACAGGGCCTGACTATGGCTACACCTTC
CASSPPYWTGPDYGYTF
>TRBJ2-7|.|TRBV15|.
TGTGCCACCAGCAGAGATAGGACACCTCCCGTTCAACACTTC
CATSRDRTPPVQHF
>TRBJ1-2|.|TRBV5-1|TRBD1
TGCGCCAGCAGCCCCTCATTATGGATCAGGGGGATCTATGGCTACACCTTC
CASSPSLWIRGIYGYTF
>TRBJ1-5|once|TRBV2|.
TGTGCCAGCAGTGAACGGGAGATTCCCAATCAGCCCCAGCATTTT
CASSEREIPNQPQHF
>TRBJ2-7|.|TRBV5-4|.
TGTGCCAGCAGCTCGAGCTACGAGCAGTACTTC
CASSSSYEQYF
>TRBJ1-3|once|TRBV19|.
TGTGCCAGTAGTATGGTCAGGGCTGGAAACACCATATATTTT
CASSMVRAGNTIYF
>TRBJ2-7|.|TRBV7-6|.
TGTGCCAGCAGCTTCGTGGCAGGGCCGCACGAGCAGTACTTC
CASSFVAGPHEQYF
>TRBJ2-1|.|TRBV30|TRBD2
TGTGCCTGGGGACTAGCGGGAACCAACTACAATGAGCAGTTCTTC
CAWGLAGTNYNEQFF
>TRBJ1-4|.|TRBV4-1|.
TGCGCCAGCAGCCAGGCTCCCCCGGGGGCAACTAATGAAAAACTGTTTTTT
CASSQAPPGATNEKLFF
>TRBJ1-1|few|TRBV19|TRBD1
TGTGCCAGTAGTATAGATTGGGGACAGGGGGGCACTGAAGCTTTCTTT
CASSIDWGQGGTEAFF